This is a list of T cell receptor beta chains from one sample in a study of cytomegalovirus exposure and HLA in healthy donors. Repertoires were generated with immunoSEQ multiplex PCR, while TCRdb's copy carries only in-frame clones and drops some. Of some 87,000 clones in the sample, 96% were seen once. The sequencing sample was made of PBMCs. These TCRs come from a woman under 30 in good health and CMV-seronegative. Each CDR3 is given with its conserved first and last residue. The D gene is left open where the match is weak. Rows give clone size only sometimes, using once, few, many, or a class for an expanded clone.

J gene: TRBJ1-5
clone size: once
CDR3 length: 15
V gene: TRBV15
D gene: -
CDR3 protein: CATSRDFAEYQPQHF
CDR3 DNA: TGTGCCACCAGCAGAGATTTTGCGGAGTATCAGCCCCAGCATTTT

J gene: TRBJ2-6
clone size: -
CDR3 length: 18
V gene: TRBV7-9
D gene: -
CDR3 protein: CASSLAEVGWSGANVLTF
CDR3 DNA: TGTGCCAGCAGCTTAGCTGAAGTCGGTTGGTCTGGGGCCAACGTCCTGACTTTC

J gene: TRBJ2-3
clone size: -
CDR3 length: 15
V gene: TRBV27
D gene: -
CDR3 protein: CASSFSGLSTDTQYF
CDR3 DNA: TGTGCCAGCAGTTTTTCAGGCCTCAGCACAGATACGCAGTATTTT

J gene: TRBJ2-5
clone size: -
CDR3 length: 12
V gene: TRBV2
D gene: -
CDR3 protein: CASSRVGETQYF
CDR3 DNA: TGTGCCAGCAGTCGCGTCGGGGAGACCCAGTACTTC

J gene: TRBJ2-3
clone size: -
CDR3 length: 15
V gene: TRBV6-1
D gene: -
CDR3 protein: CASSELGRGTDTQYF
CDR3 DNA: TGTGCCAGCAGTGAATTAGGCAGGGGTACAGATACGCAGTATTTT

J gene: TRBJ2-5
clone size: -
CDR3 length: 16
V gene: TRBV7-9
D gene: TRBD2
CDR3 protein: CASSLVRGGYQETQYF
CDR3 DNA: TGTGCCAGCAGCTTAGTTCGGGGGGGGTACCAAGAGACCCAGTACTTC

J gene: TRBJ2-3
clone size: -
CDR3 length: 17
V gene: TRBV7-2
D gene: TRBD2
CDR3 protein: CASSLRASGTSTDTQYF
CDR3 DNA: TGTGCCAGCAGCTTACGGGCTAGCGGAACTAGCACAGATACGCAGTATTTT

J gene: TRBJ2-1
clone size: -
CDR3 length: 14
V gene: TRBV6-4
D gene: TRBD2
CDR3 protein: CASSASGSYNEQFF
CDR3 DNA: TGTGCCAGCAGTGCTAGCGGCTCCTACAATGAGCAGTTCTTC

J gene: TRBJ1-1
clone size: -
CDR3 length: 14
V gene: TRBV27
D gene: -
CDR3 protein: CASSLGGGNTEAFF
CDR3 DNA: TGTGCCAGCAGTTTGGGGGGAGGGAACACTGAAGCTTTCTTT

J gene: TRBJ1-1
clone size: -
CDR3 length: 14
V gene: TRBV7-6
D gene: -
CDR3 protein: CASSLDPGFVEAFF
CDR3 DNA: TGTGCCAGCAGCTTAGATCCAGGGTTTGTTGAAGCTTTCTTT

J gene: TRBJ1-5
clone size: -
CDR3 length: 13
V gene: TRBV10-2
D gene: TRBD1
CDR3 protein: CASNGQVNQPQHF
CDR3 DNA: TGCGCCAGCAATGGACAGGTCAATCAGCCCCAGCATTTT

J gene: TRBJ2-5
clone size: -
CDR3 length: 15
V gene: TRBV29-1
D gene: TRBD1
CDR3 protein: CSVEEGTGVEETQYF
CDR3 DNA: TGCAGCGTTGAAGAGGGGACAGGGGTCGAAGAGACCCAGTACTTC

J gene: TRBJ2-7
clone size: -
CDR3 length: 14
V gene: TRBV6-6
D gene: -
CDR3 protein: CASSFRRGSYEQYF
CDR3 DNA: TGTGCCAGCAGTTTCCGTCGGGGCTCCTACGAGCAGTACTTC

J gene: TRBJ2-1
clone size: -
CDR3 length: 17
V gene: TRBV11-2
D gene: TRBD2
CDR3 protein: CASSLVPPSGRYNEQFF
CDR3 DNA: TGTGCCAGCAGCTTAGTCCCCCCCAGCGGGAGATACAATGAGCAGTTCTTC

J gene: TRBJ2-7
clone size: -
CDR3 length: 16
V gene: TRBV27
D gene: TRBD2
CDR3 protein: CASSLKSGTSVYEQYF
CDR3 DNA: TGTGCCAGCAGTTTGAAGTCTGGGACTAGCGTTTACGAGCAGTACTTC

J gene: TRBJ2-1
clone size: -
CDR3 length: 17
V gene: TRBV15
D gene: TRBD1
CDR3 protein: CATSRSPGQGARIGQFF
CDR3 DNA: TGTGCCACCAGCAGATCGCCGGGACAGGGGGCCAGGATTGGACAGTTCTTC

J gene: TRBJ1-1
clone size: -
CDR3 length: 13
V gene: TRBV4-1
D gene: -
CDR3 protein: CASSQETGFEAFF
CDR3 DNA: TGCGCCAGCAGCCAAGAAACGGGATTTGAAGCTTTCTTT

J gene: TRBJ2-1
clone size: -
CDR3 length: 12
V gene: TRBV28
D gene: -
CDR3 protein: CASKQQHNEQFF
CDR3 DNA: TGTGCCAGCAAGCAACAGCACAATGAGCAGTTCTTC

J gene: TRBJ1-2
clone size: -
CDR3 length: 19
V gene: TRBV28
D gene: -
CDR3 protein: CASSLRLGNRGKLNYGYTF
CDR3 DNA: TGTGCCAGCAGTTTAAGGCTTGGCAATAGGGGGAAACTTAACTATGGCTACACCTTC

J gene: TRBJ1-2
clone size: -
CDR3 length: 14
V gene: TRBV7-2
D gene: -
CDR3 protein: CASSLGQASSGYTF
CDR3 DNA: TGTGCCAGCAGCTTAGGACAGGCCAGTTCGGGCTACACCTTC

J gene: TRBJ1-1
clone size: -
CDR3 length: 12
V gene: TRBV19
D gene: -
CDR3 protein: CASSIRGTEAFF
CDR3 DNA: TGTGCCAGTAGTATTCGGGGTACTGAAGCTTTCTTT

J gene: TRBJ2-1
clone size: -
CDR3 length: 15
V gene: TRBV28
D gene: TRBD2
CDR3 protein: CASTGTSGRSNEQFF
CDR3 DNA: TGTGCCAGCACCGGGACTAGCGGGAGGAGTAATGAGCAGTTCTTC

J gene: TRBJ2-5
clone size: -
CDR3 length: 12
V gene: TRBV19
D gene: TRBD2
CDR3 protein: CASSTGGETQYF
CDR3 DNA: TGTGCCAGTAGTACGGGAGGGGAGACCCAGTACTTC

J gene: TRBJ1-1
clone size: -
CDR3 length: 11
V gene: TRBV9
D gene: -
CDR3 protein: CASSPFPEAFF
CDR3 DNA: TGTGCCAGCAGCCCCTTCCCCGAAGCTTTCTTT

J gene: TRBJ2-7
clone size: once
CDR3 length: 19
V gene: TRBV2
D gene: -
CDR3 protein: CASSGREADRTSSFYEQYF
CDR3 DNA: TGTGCCAGCAGTGGGCGTGAGGCCGACAGGACGAGCTCCTTTTACGAGCAGTACTTC

J gene: TRBJ2-1
clone size: -
CDR3 length: 13
V gene: TRBV7-2
D gene: -
CDR3 protein: CASSLTSYNEQFF
CDR3 DNA: TGTGCCAGCAGCCTGACTAGCTACAATGAGCAGTTCTTC

J gene: TRBJ2-1
clone size: -
CDR3 length: 15
V gene: TRBV2
D gene: TRBD2
CDR3 protein: CASTQQAGVSNEQFF
CDR3 DNA: TGTGCCAGCACTCAACAAGCGGGAGTTAGCAATGAGCAGTTCTTC

J gene: TRBJ2-1
clone size: once
CDR3 length: 18
V gene: TRBV21-1
D gene: -
CDR3 protein: CASSKALTSGHSSNEQFF
CDR3 DNA: TGTGCCAGCAGCAAAGCGCTCACTAGCGGCCATTCCTCGAATGAGCAGTTCTTC

J gene: TRBJ1-1
clone size: -
CDR3 length: 14
V gene: TRBV14
D gene: -
CDR3 protein: CASSLHRENTEAFF
CDR3 DNA: TGTGCCAGCAGCTTACACAGGGAAAACACTGAAGCTTTCTTT

J gene: TRBJ2-1
clone size: -
CDR3 length: 16
V gene: TRBV19
D gene: TRBD2
CDR3 protein: CASSPRPSGSHNEQFF
CDR3 DNA: TGTGCCAGTAGTCCCAGGCCTAGCGGGAGCCACAATGAGCAGTTCTTC

J gene: TRBJ2-1
clone size: -
CDR3 length: 15
V gene: TRBV5-6
D gene: -
CDR3 protein: CASRRDFSSYNEQFF
CDR3 DNA: TGTGCCAGCAGGCGGGACTTCAGCTCCTACAATGAGCAGTTCTTC

J gene: TRBJ2-5
clone size: once
CDR3 length: 13
V gene: TRBV19
D gene: -
CDR3 protein: CASSMRLVETQYF
CDR3 DNA: TGTGCCAGTAGTATGCGCTTAGTCGAGACCCAGTACTTC

J gene: TRBJ2-7
clone size: -
CDR3 length: 14
V gene: TRBV6-5
D gene: -
CDR3 protein: CASMGNTRTGEQYF
CDR3 DNA: TGTGCCAGCATGGGAAATACCCGGACGGGGGAGCAGTACTTC

J gene: TRBJ2-1
clone size: -
CDR3 length: 16
V gene: TRBV5-6
D gene: TRBD2
CDR3 protein: CASRPRTSGNMGEQFF
CDR3 DNA: TGTGCCAGCAGGCCCCGAACTAGCGGGAATATGGGTGAGCAGTTCTTC

J gene: TRBJ2-7
clone size: -
CDR3 length: 15
V gene: TRBV6-6
D gene: -
CDR3 protein: CASSYSGRGTYEQYF
CDR3 DNA: TGTGCCAGCAGTTACTCCGGCAGGGGGACTTACGAGCAGTACTTC

J gene: TRBJ1-1
clone size: -
CDR3 length: 12
V gene: TRBV7-9
D gene: -
CDR3 protein: CASSTGNTEAFF
CDR3 DNA: TGTGCCAGCAGTACTGGGAACACTGAAGCTTTCTTT

J gene: TRBJ1-1
clone size: -
CDR3 length: 16
V gene: TRBV28
D gene: -
CDR3 protein: CASTLMGTGLYTEAFF
CDR3 DNA: TGTGCCAGCACCTTAATGGGAACAGGGTTGTATACTGAAGCTTTCTTT

J gene: TRBJ1-2
clone size: -
CDR3 length: 14
V gene: TRBV10-3
D gene: TRBD1
CDR3 protein: CAISHQGTVYGYTF
CDR3 DNA: TGTGCCATCAGTCATCAGGGGACAGTCTATGGCTACACCTTC

J gene: TRBJ2-6
clone size: -
CDR3 length: 18
V gene: TRBV29-1
D gene: TRBD1
CDR3 protein: CSVEDAWDRLSGANVLTF
CDR3 DNA: TGCAGCGTTGAAGATGCATGGGACAGGCTGTCTGGGGCCAACGTCCTGACTTTC

J gene: TRBJ2-1
clone size: -
CDR3 length: 16
V gene: TRBV4-1
D gene: -
CDR3 protein: CASSLDSVPSNNEQFF
CDR3 DNA: TGCGCCAGCAGCCTTGATAGCGTACCATCGAACAATGAGCAGTTCTTC

J gene: TRBJ1-1
clone size: once
CDR3 length: 10
V gene: TRBV29-1
D gene: -
CDR3 protein: CSARTAEAFF
CDR3 DNA: TGCAGCGCCCGGACAGCTGAAGCTTTCTTT

J gene: TRBJ1-2
clone size: -
CDR3 length: 12
V gene: TRBV19
D gene: -
CDR3 protein: CASKQSNYGYTF
CDR3 DNA: TGTGCCAGTAAACAGAGTAACTATGGCTACACCTTC

J gene: TRBJ2-1
clone size: once
CDR3 length: 13
V gene: TRBV5-6
D gene: -
CDR3 protein: CASSLAGVYEQFF
CDR3 DNA: TGTGCCAGCAGCTTGGCGGGAGTATATGAGCAGTTCTTC

J gene: TRBJ2-3
clone size: -
CDR3 length: 15
V gene: TRBV5-1
D gene: TRBD2
CDR3 protein: CASSLAGEGTGTQYF
CDR3 DNA: TGCGCCAGCAGCTTAGCGGGAGAAGGGACGGGTACGCAGTATTTT

J gene: TRBJ1-2
clone size: -
CDR3 length: 13
V gene: TRBV18
D gene: -
CDR3 protein: CASSPEPYYGYTF
CDR3 DNA: TGTGCCAGCTCACCGGAGCCGTACTATGGCTACACCTTC

J gene: TRBJ2-3
clone size: -
CDR3 length: 13
V gene: TRBV7-2
D gene: -
CDR3 protein: CASSFKSEDTQYF
CDR3 DNA: TGTGCCAGCAGCTTTAAATCTGAGGATACGCAGTATTTT

J gene: TRBJ2-7
clone size: -
CDR3 length: 16
V gene: TRBV27
D gene: TRBD1
CDR3 protein: CASSLFRRGQVVEQYF
CDR3 DNA: TGTGCCAGCAGTTTATTTAGGCGGGGACAGGTAGTCGAGCAGTACTTC

J gene: TRBJ2-5
clone size: -
CDR3 length: 13
V gene: TRBV6-5
D gene: -
CDR3 protein: CASRKQAQETQYF
CDR3 DNA: TGTGCCAGCAGAAAACAGGCTCAAGAGACCCAGTACTTC

J gene: TRBJ2-2
clone size: -
CDR3 length: 16
V gene: TRBV9
D gene: -
CDR3 protein: CASSSPLHLPGGELFF
CDR3 DNA: TGTGCCAGCAGCAGCCCCTTACACCTTCCGGGCGGGGAGCTGTTTTTT

J gene: TRBJ1-2
clone size: -
CDR3 length: 18
V gene: TRBV21-1
D gene: -
CDR3 protein: CASSTGDREGNREYGYTF
CDR3 DNA: TGTGCCAGCAGCACGGGGGACAGGGAGGGAAATAGGGAGTATGGCTACACCTTC